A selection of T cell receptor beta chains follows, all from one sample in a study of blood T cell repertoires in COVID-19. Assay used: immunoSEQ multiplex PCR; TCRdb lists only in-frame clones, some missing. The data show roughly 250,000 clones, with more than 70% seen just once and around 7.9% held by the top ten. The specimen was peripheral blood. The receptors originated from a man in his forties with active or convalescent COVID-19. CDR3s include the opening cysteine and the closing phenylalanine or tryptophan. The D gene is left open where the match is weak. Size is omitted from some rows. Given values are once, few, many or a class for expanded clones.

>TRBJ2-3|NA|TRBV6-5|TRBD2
CASSSGSRIDTQYF
TGTGCCAGCAGCAGCGGGAGCAGGATAGATACGCAGTATTTT
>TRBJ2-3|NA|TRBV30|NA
CAWSFARGQTDTQYF
TGTGCCTGGAGCTTTGCCCGGGGTCAGACAGATACGCAGTATTTT
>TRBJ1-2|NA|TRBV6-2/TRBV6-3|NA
CASSRPGTFFKAF
TGTGCCAGCAGTCGTCCCGGGACATTCTTTAAGGCCTTC
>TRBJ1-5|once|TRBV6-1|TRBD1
CASSEQGAGGQPQHF
TGTGCCAGCAGTGAACAGGGGGCAGGCGGGCAGCCCCAGCATTTT
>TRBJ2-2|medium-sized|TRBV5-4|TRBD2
CASSLARGMNTGELFF
TGTGCCAGCAGCTTGGCGCGGGGGATGAACACCGGGGAGCTGTTTTTT
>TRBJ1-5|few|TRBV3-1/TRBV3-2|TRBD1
CASSHGTGGFQPQHF
TGTGCCAGCAGCCACGGGACAGGGGGTTTTCAGCCCCAGCATTTT
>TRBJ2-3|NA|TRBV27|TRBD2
CASTTGGRTDTQYF
TGTGCCAGCACCACGGGGGGGCGTACAGATACGCAGTATTTT
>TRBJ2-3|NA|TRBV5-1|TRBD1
CASSLAVQGTDTQYF
TGCGCCAGCAGCTTGGCCGTACAGGGGACAGATACGCAGTATTTT
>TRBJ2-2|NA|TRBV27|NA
CASKGGPGTGPTNTGELFF
TGTGCCAGCAAGGGCGGACCAGGCACAGGACCGACGAACACCGGGGAGCTGTTTTTT
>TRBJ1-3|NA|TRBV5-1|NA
CASSSDAKSGNTIYF
TGCGCCAGCAGCTCCGATGCTAAATCTGGAAACACCATATATTTT
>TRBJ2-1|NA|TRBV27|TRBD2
CASSLTPSGRGHEQFF
TGTGCCAGCAGTTTGACCCCTAGCGGGAGAGGGCATGAGCAGTTCTTC
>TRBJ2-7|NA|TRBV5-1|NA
CASSLGPGTAYEQYF
TGCGCCAGCAGCTTGGGCCCGGGGACTGCCTACGAGCAGTACTTC
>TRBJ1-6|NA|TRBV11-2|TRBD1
CASRGQGAGSPLHF
TGTGCCAGCAGGGGACAGGGGGCTGGTTCACCCCTCCACTTT
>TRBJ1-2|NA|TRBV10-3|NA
CAIRSGTSNYGYTF
TGTGCCATCAGGTCAGGCACCTCTAACTATGGCTACACCTTC
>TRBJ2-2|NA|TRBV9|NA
CASSVAGSLPGELFF
TGTGCCAGCAGCGTAGCTGGGAGTCTTCCCGGGGAGCTGTTTTTT
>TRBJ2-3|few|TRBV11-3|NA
CASSLAPRADTQYF
TGTGCCAGCAGCTTAGCCCCGCGAGCAGATACGCAGTATTTT
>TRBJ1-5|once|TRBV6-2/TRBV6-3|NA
CASSFELGLRSNQPQHF
TGTGCCAGCAGTTTCGAACTTGGACTGAGAAGCAATCAGCCCCAGCATTTT
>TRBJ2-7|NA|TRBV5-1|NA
CASSLGYRTDYEQYF
TGCGCCAGCAGCTTGGGTTACAGGACGGACTACGAGCAGTACTTC
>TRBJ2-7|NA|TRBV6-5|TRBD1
CASRGQGNVYEQYF
TGTGCCAGCAGGGGACAGGGAAACGTCTACGAGCAGTACTTC
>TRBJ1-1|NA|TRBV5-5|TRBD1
CASSPGQGGTEAFF
TGTGCCAGCAGCCCCGGACAGGGAGGTACTGAAGCTTTCTTT
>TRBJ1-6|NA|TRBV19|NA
CASTMSSYNSPLHF
TGTGCCAGTACAATGAGCTCCTATAATTCACCCCTCCACTTT
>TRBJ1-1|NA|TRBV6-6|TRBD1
CASGGQVNTEAFF
TGTGCCAGCGGGGGACAGGTGAACACTGAAGCTTTCTTT
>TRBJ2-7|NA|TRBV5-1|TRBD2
CASSLIAGALYEQYF
TGCGCCAGCAGCCTTATAGCGGGAGCTCTGTACGAGCAGTACTTC
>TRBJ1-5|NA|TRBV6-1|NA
CASSEAGFNQPQHF
TGTGCCAGCAGTGAAGCGGGCTTCAATCAGCCCCAGCATTTT
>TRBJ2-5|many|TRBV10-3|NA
CAISVEDSQETQYF
TGTGCCATCAGTGTGGAGGACAGCCAAGAGACCCAGTACTTC
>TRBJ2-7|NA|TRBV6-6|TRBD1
CASSNRQGLYEQYF
TGTGCCAGCAGTAACCGACAGGGGCTCTACGAGCAGTACTTC
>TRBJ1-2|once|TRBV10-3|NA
CAISESTTNYGYTF
TGTGCCATCAGTGAGTCGACAACTAACTATGGCTACACCTTC
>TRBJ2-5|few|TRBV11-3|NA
CASSLVRGAETQYF
TGTGCCAGCAGCTTAGTACGGGGGGCAGAGACCCAGTACTTC
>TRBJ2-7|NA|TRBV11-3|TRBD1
CASSLETGYYEQYF
TGTGCCAGCAGCTTAGAGACAGGGTACTACGAGCAGTACTTC
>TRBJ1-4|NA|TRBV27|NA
CASSLSDRENEKLFF
TGTGCCAGCAGTTTATCTGACAGAGAAAATGAAAAACTGTTTTTT
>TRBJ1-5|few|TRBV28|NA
CASSYRVGPQHF
TGTGCCAGCAGTTACAGGGTAGGGCCCCAGCATTTT
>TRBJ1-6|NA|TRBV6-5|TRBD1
CASRTGWSYNSPLHF
TGTGCCAGCAGGACAGGGTGGTCCTATAATTCACCCCTCCACTTT
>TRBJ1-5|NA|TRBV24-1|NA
CATSDAQGIGQPQHF
TGTGCCACCAGTGATGCTCAGGGGATCGGACAGCCCCAGCATTTT